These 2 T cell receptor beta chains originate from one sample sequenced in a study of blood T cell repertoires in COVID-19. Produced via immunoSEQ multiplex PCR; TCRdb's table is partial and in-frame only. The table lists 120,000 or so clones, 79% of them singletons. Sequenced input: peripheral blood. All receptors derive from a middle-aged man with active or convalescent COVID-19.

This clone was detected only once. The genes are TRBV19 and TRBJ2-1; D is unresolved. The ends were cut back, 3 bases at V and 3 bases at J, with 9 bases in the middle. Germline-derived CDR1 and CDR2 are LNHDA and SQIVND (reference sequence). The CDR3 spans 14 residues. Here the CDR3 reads CASSISHFYNEQFF. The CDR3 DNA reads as TGTGCCAGTAGTATTAGCCACTTCTACAATGAGCAGTTCTTC.

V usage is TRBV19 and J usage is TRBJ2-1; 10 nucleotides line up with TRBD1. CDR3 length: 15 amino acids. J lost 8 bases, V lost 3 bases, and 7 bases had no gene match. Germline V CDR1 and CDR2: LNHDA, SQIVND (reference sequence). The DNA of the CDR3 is TGTGCCAGTAGTATGGGGGACAGGGGATCTGATGAGCAGTTCTTC. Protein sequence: CASSMGDRGSDEQFF.